This T cell receptor (beta chain) was captured by sequencing in a study of T cells after posttransplantation cyclophosphamide. A marrow graft followed busulfan-fludarabine conditioning, with cyclophosphamide on days +3 and +4. Here immunoSEQ multiplex PCR was the method, and the copy in TCRdb shows in-frame clones only, minus some. The sample records about 2,800 clones, 62% being singletons. Notes on this clone: Its target is unknown.

Germline V gene data show CDR1 as SGHRS and CDR2 as YFSETQ. The CDR3 is 15 amino acids. Trimming took 4 bases from V and 3 from J; bases not matched to a gene: 6. Study-wide points: Donor CD8+ memory clones often dominated recipient blood repertoires at later times. Skin or GI-infiltrating T cells shared few TRB sequences with blood.

The TCR sequence derives from a male patient over 55 who received an allogeneic stem cell transplant from a related donor and was CMV-positive. Among the T cells, some may be from the graft donor. V usage is TRBV5-1 and J usage is TRBJ1-4; 7 bases are shared with TRBD1. Material: PBMCs, obtained 30 days after allogeneic stem cell transplant with posttransplant cyclophosphamide. The DNA of the CDR3 is TGCGCCAGCAGCAAGGGGGCTGGGGCTAATGAAAAACTGTTTTTT. This translates into CASSKGAGANEKLFF.